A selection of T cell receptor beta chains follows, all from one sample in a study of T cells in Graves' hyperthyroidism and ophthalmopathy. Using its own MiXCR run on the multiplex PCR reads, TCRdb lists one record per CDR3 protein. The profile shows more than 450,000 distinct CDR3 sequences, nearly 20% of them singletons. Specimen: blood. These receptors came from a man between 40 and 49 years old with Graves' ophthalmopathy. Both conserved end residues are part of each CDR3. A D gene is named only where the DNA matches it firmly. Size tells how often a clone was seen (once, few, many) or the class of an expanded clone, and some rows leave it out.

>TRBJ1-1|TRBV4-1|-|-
TGCGCCAGCAGCCAAGGGCTACGGACAAACACTGAAGCTTTCTTT
CASSQGLRTNTEAFF
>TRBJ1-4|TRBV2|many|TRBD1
TGTGCCAGCGCCCAGGGGGCGGACGAAAAACTGTTTTTT
CASAQGADEKLFF
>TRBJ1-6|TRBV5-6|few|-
TGTGCCAGCAGCTTGGGCTCCGGGGCCGGTAATTCACCCCTCCACTTT
CASSLGSGAGNSPLHF
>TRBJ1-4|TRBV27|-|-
TGTGCCAGCAGTCCGGGGGGCCCCAGAGGGGAAAAACTGTTTTTT
CASSPGGPRGEKLFF
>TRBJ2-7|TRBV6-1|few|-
TGTGCCAGCCGACCAGGGGGGGACGAGCAGTACTTC
CASRPGGDEQYF
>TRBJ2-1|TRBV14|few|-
TGTGCCAGCAGCCAAGAAGGCCCTAGGAATGAGCAGTTCTTC
CASSQEGPRNEQFF
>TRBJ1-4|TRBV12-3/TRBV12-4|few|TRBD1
TGTGCCAGCAACCTAGGGACAGGGACTGAAAAACTGTTTTTT
CASNLGTGTEKLFF
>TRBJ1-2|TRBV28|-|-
TGTGCCAGCAGTCGTGGAGGGGGGGGCCGGGAGGGCTACACCTTC
CASSRGGGGREGYTF
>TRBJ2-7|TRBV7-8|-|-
TGTGCCAGCAGCCATACAGGTTCTAATGGCGAGCAGTACTTC
CASSHTGSNGEQYF
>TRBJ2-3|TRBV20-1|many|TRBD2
TGCAGTGCCTCCGGGGGGACTAGGGTTGGCACAGATACGCAGTATTTT
CSASGGTRVGTDTQYF
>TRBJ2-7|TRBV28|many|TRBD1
TGTGCCAGCAGCTACACGACAGGGGTCCCCTACGAGCAGTACTTC
CASSYTTGVPYEQYF
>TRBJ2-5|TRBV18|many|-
TGTGCCAGCTCACCACTCCCTCAAGAGACCCAGTACTTC
CASSPLPQETQYF
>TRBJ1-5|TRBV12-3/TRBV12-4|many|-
TGTGCCAGCAGCCTTGGGGGGCGGGAGGTCAATCAGCCCCAGCATTTT
CASSLGGREVNQPQHF
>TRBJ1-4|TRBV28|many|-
TGTGCCAGCAGTTCCTCCAGGGATAGTAATGAAAAACTGTTTTTT
CASSSSRDSNEKLFF
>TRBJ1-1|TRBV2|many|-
TGTGCCAGCAGCCCGACAAGGACAGCTTTCTTT
CASSPTRTAFF
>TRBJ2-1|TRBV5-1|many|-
TGTGCCAGCAGTTTAGACAATGAGCAGTTCTTC
CASSLDNEQFF
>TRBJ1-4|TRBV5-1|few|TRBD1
TGCGCCAGCAGCACTGACAGGGGCAGGAGTGAAAAACTGTTTTTT
CASSTDRGRSEKLFF
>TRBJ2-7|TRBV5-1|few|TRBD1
TGCGCCAGCAGCATGCGCGGGACAGGGGGCTACGAGCAGTACTTC
CASSMRGTGGYEQYF
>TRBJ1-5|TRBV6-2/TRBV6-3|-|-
TGTGCCAGCAGTAGGGCCTCGGCGGTTCAGCCCCAGCATTTT
CASSRASAVQPQHF
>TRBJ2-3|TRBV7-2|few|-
TGTGCCAGCAGCTTAGCGCTCCTAGCGCCTAGCACAGATACGCAGTATTTT
CASSLALLAPSTDTQYF
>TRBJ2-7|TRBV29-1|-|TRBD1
TGCAGCGTTCGCGGGACAGGGATCGGCGAGCAGTACTTC
CSVRGTGIGEQYF
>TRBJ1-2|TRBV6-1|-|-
TGTGCCAGCAGCGACCCGGGGCAGGGACTTAACTATGGCTACACCTTC
CASSDPGQGLNYGYTF
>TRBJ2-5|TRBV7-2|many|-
TGTGCCAGCAGCCTAAATAGGTTGGAGACCCAGTACTTC
CASSLNRLETQYF
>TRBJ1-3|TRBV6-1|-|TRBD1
TGTGCCAGCAGCCCGACAGGGAGTAATGGAAACACCATATATTTT
CASSPTGSNGNTIYF
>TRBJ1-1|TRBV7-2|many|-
TGTGCCAGCAGCTTAGGGAGGATTTTCATGAACACTGAAGCTTTCTTT
CASSLGRIFMNTEAFF
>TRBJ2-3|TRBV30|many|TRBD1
TGTGCCTGGAGTTCCGACAGGGGTAATACAGATACGCAGTATTTT
CAWSSDRGNTDTQYF
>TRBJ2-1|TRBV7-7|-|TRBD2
TGTGCTAGCAGCTTAGAAAGCGGGGGTTACAATGAGCAGTTCTTC
CASSLESGGYNEQFF
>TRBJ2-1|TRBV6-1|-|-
TGTGCCAGCAGTCGGGCCTCTGGCTACAATGAGCAGTTCTTC
CASSRASGYNEQFF